The 5 T cell receptor beta chains given below trace back to one sample, sequenced in a study of response to subunit inactivated influenza vaccine. TCRdb reanalysed the RT-PCR reads using MiXCR and keeps one entry per CDR3 protein. The sample contains fewer than 800,000 distinct CDR3 sequences, approximately 14% of which appear only once. The sequenced sample was PBMCs from blood, obtained approximately 12 days after vaccination. The receptors come from a man aged 50 to 60 who received an inactivated influenza vaccine.

This clonotype was seen a handful of times. The CDR3 DNA follows: TGTGCCACCAGCAGAGCCTTACAGGGGGCCAAGGCCGGGGAGCTGTTTTTT. The encoded protein is CATSRALQGAKAGELFF. This chain uses TRBV15 with TRBJ2-2, with 9 bases fitting TRBD1. With 1 base clipped from V and 6 bases from J, the junction kept 9 bases outside the gene matches. The CDR3 covers 17 residues. Germline CDR1 reads LNHNV; CDR2 reads YYDKDF (reference sequence).

This clonotype has a count of ten or more. The V call is TRBV7-8, the J call TRBJ2-1; 9 bases agree with TRBD1. Losses at the gene ends were 5 bases for V and 6 bases for J; bases not matched to a gene: 5. Germline V gives CDR1 SGHVS, CDR2 FQNEAQ. The CDR3 contains 14 residues. For the CDR3, the DNA is TGTGCCAGCAGCCCCGGGACAGGGCGCAATGAGCAGTTCTTC. Amino acid sequence: CASSPGTGRNEQFF.

V and J are TRBV28 and TRBJ2-6, with a possible D match to TRBD2 (6 bases). V gave up 1 base and J gave up 2 bases, with 15 bases separating them. The CDR3 has 18 amino acids. The germline V gene encodes CDR1 MDHEN and CDR2 SYDVKM. This chain's CDR3 is CASSLSLWRGTGANVLTF. The CDR3, as DNA: TGTGCCAGCAGTTTATCCTTGTGGCGGGGTACTGGGGCCAACGTCCTGACTTTC.

This clonotype was observed a handful of times. The genes are TRBV14 and TRBJ2-3; TRBD2 aligns across 10 bases. In germline, CDR1 is SGHDN, CDR2 FVKESK. This CDR3 comprises 21 residues. Germline trimming cut 0 bases from V and 4 bases from J; bases unmatched to any gene: 19. Here the CDR3 DNA reads TGTGCCAGCAGCCAAGACCCGCAAGATCTCAGGACTAGCGGATACTCAGATACGCAGTATTTT. This gives the protein CASSQDPQDLRTSGYSDTQYF.

This clonotype turned up a few times. The genes are TRBV19 and TRBJ1-5, with 8 bases matching TRBD1. The CDR3 covers 15 residues. Germline V gene sequence: CDR1 LNHDA, CDR2 SQIVND (reference sequence). Trimming removed 5 bases from V and 4 bases from J; junction bases left unmatched: 7. The DNA of the CDR3 is TGTGCCAGTAGTTCCTCCGGGACAGGTAATCAGCCCCAGCATTTT. It translates to CASSSSGTGNQPQHF.